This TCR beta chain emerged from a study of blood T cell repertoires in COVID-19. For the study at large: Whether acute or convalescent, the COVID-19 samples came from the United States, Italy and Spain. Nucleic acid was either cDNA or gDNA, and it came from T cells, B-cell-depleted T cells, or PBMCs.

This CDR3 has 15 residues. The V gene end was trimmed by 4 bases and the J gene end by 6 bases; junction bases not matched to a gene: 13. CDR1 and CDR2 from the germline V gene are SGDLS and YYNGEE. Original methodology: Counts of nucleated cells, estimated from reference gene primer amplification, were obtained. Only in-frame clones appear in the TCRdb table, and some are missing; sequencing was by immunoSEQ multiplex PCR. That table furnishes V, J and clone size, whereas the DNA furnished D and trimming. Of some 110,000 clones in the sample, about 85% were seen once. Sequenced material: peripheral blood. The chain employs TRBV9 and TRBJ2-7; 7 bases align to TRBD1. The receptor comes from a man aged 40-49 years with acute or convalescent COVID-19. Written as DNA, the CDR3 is TGTGCCAGCAGCATCGACGGGACAGCTGGAGTCGAGCAGTACTTC. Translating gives CASSIDGTAGVEQYF.